Listed here is a single T cell receptor beta chain. The antigen it binds to is not known. There are no base qualities to consult, and no much larger clone falls within one base. The immunoSEQ Assay, a bias-controlled multiplex PCR, was used to amplify TCRbeta CDR3 regions from genomic DNA. Per the original workflow: Within the assay, amplification of reference gene primers was used to estimate how many nucleated cells each sample contained. To quantify the absolute abundance of each unique TCRbeta CDR3 rearrangement, sequence reads were collapsed and filtered. For each sample, productive Simpson clonality was calculated as the square root of Simpson's diversity index over productive rearrangements. Imported from immuneACCESS, the table was reduced by TCRdb to in-frame sequences with V and J called. These copies leave out some clones; in studies compared against another copy, an unresolved V gene accounts for under half, and the cause of the remainder is not known. V, J and clone size are taken as reported in that table, and D and trimming were inferred from the DNA itself. The sample has more than 35,000 clones on record, roughly nine tenths of them singletons. The ten biggest clones cover more than 5% of the sample.

Measured from the cysteine to the phenylalanine, the CDR3 is 14 residues long. The sequence is cut down to CDR3 DNA, 42 bases in frame from base 1. V is shortened by 6 bases, J by 3 bases, and the region joining them spans 14 bases. The CDR1 and CDR2 encoded by the germline V gene are MNHEY and SVGAGI. The collaborating institutions used their own protocols to collect whole blood in K2EDTA tubes. For TCRbeta analysis, collaborators shipped samples in one of three forms: frozen whole blood, isolated PBMCs, or DNA extracted from either of those sample types. The data derive from a study of blood T cell repertoires in COVID-19 (dated by TCRdb to 2019 to 2021). For the study in its entirety: Samples covering the acute and convalescent phases of COVID-19 were provided by collaborators in the United States, Italy and Spain. The material from the prospective study consisted of cDNA or gDNA derived from T cells, B-cell-depleted T cells, or PBMCs. Subjects who had been exposed to COVID-19, were actively infected with it, or had recovered from it provided the deeply sampled blood TCRbeta repertoires that made up the dataset. The repertoires were made available in a free public database intended to serve as a resource for research on the immune response to SARS-CoV-2. The samples were drawn from the first 160 participants of the ongoing ImmuneRACE study and from 1,254 subjects provided by 6 global collaborators. The sample metadata nearly always contained a de-identified subject ID, COVID-19 status, age in years and sex. Where HLA class I and class II types were available, the types were taken from metadata supplied by the sample provider, not from assay-based typing. Results the study describes overall, beyond this receptor: The amount of clinical and demographic metadata varied by source and participant and was provided uncurated.

Sequenced: peripheral blood. The receptor comes from a human donor in a cohort sampled during active COVID-19. This chain is built from TRBV6-5 and TRBJ1-1; TRBD1 is a possible D gene, resting on 5 matching bases. The CDR3 region has the sequence CASSQGLGDTEAFF. The sequenced DNA is TGTGCCAGCAGCCAAGGACTAGGGGACACTGAAGCTTTCTTT.